This T cell receptor (beta chain) was recovered during a study of T cell clonotyping in hematopoietic cell transplantation. Overall study results and limits: Higher Inverse Simpson Index values in graft donor and pretransplant recipient predicted broader posttransplant TCR diversity.

On this clone itself: Its antigen is not identified.

V lost 4 bases to trimming and J lost 7 bases, with 14 bases between them. The V gene's germline CDR1 is SGHTA and CDR2 FQGNSA. The CDR3 sequence is 13 residues long. Generated by immunoSEQ multiplex PCR, the TCRdb table keeps only in-frame clones and is missing some. The data show approximately 9,500 clones, about 76% seen once. The sequence came from a female patient in her 40s who had an allogeneic stem cell transplant from a related donor, so T cells may come from the graft donor. Some clones in this sample may be carry-over from other donors' samples. The chain uses TRBV7-2 and TRBJ2-7; TRBD1 or TRBD2 may be the D gene (5 bases each). The source was PBMCs, collected 30 days after allogeneic stem cell transplant. The CDR3 reads CASSSGLREEQYF. CDR3 sequence (DNA): TGTGCCAGCAGCTCGGGGCTCAGGGAAGAGCAGTACTTC.